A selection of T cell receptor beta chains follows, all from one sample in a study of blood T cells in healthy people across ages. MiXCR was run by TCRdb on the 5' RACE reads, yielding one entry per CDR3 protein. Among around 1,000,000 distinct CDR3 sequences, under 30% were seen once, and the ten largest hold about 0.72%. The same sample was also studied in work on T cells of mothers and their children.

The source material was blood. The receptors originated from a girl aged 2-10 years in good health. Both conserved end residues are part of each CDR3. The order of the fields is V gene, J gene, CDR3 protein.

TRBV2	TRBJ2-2	CASEDGVNTGELFF
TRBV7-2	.	CASSSGTSGSFFYEQYF
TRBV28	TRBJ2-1	CASSFSGYNEQFF
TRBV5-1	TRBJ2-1	CASSLFSGRAGEQFF
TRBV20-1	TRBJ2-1	CSARVLAGGSYNEQFF
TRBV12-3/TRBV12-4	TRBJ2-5	CASSLSEKIQETQYF
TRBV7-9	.	CASSNSGGGEQYF
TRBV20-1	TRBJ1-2	CSATGGDYGYTF
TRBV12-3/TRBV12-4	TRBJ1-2	CASNRDSVYGYTF
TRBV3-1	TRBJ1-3	CASSARDRRYSGNTIYF
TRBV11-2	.	CASSLAPGTAYEQYF
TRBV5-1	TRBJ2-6	CASSLVGTSGANVLTF
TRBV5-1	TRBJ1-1	CASSLLGGDTEAFF
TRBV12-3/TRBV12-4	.	CASGPSQGTQYF
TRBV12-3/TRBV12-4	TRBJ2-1	CASSYSGRGYNEQFF
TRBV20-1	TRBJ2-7	CSARGAGADYEQYF
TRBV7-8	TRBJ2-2	CASGFNAGELFF
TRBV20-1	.	CSVILRDRGRSAEQYF
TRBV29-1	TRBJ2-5	CSVEDYDSGSFRETQYF
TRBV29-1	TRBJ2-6	CSVFDREISGANVLTF
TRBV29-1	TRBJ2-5	CSVEAGQQETQYF
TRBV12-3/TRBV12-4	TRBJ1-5	CASSRGSMNQPQHF
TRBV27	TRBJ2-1	CASSLLPWEGGTYNEQFF
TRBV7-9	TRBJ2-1	CASSGMGQYGYNEQFF
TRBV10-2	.	CASSEPRSGGYRDEQFF
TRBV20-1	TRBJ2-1	CSASGQAYNEQFF
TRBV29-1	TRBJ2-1	CSVDGASGYNEQFF
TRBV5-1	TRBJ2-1	CASSVFLAGVGSYNEQFF
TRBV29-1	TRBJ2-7	CSVDSGSPSYEQYF
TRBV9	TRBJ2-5	CTSSALNETQYF
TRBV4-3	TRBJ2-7	CASSQGWQGPTEQYF
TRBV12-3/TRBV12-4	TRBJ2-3	CASSLVDAQYF
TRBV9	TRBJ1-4	CASSAIDSGNEKLFF
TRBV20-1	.	CSARDLGRSVSYEQYF
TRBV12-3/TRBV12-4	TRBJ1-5	CASSPQAGARNQPQHF
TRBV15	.	CATADRGQETQYF
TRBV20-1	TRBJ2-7	CSASIVPGLAGVGYEQYF
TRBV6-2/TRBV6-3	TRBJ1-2	CASSYVPKGPYGYTF
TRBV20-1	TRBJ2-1	CSARGTSGYYNEQFF
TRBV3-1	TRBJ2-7	CASGPSSGTYEQYF
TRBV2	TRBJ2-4	CASSDGGGMNIQYF
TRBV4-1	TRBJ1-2	CASSHTPDSHYGYTF
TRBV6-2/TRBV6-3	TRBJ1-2	CASSYPGTETYGYTF
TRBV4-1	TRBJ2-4	CASSLTVGKNIQYF
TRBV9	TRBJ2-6	CASRLEGDRPASIRVLTF
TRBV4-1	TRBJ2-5	CASSQGLGRYERYF